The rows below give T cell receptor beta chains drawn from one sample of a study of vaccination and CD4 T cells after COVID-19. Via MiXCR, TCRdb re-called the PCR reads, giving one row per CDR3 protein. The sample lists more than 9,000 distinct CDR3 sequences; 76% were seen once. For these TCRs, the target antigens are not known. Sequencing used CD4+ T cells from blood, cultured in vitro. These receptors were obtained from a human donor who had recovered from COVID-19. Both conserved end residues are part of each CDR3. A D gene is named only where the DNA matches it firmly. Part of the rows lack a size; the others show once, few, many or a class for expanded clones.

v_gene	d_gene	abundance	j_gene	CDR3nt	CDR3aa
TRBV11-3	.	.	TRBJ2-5	TGTGCCAGCAGCGAGGGGGGAGAGACCCAGTACTTC	CASSEGGETQYF
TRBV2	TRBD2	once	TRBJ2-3	TGTGCCAGCAGGGTCGGACTAGCGGGGACCGGGGGTACGCAGTATTTT	CASRVGLAGTGGTQYF
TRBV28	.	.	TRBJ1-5	TGTGCCAGCCGCCGGGGTTTAGGTCAGCCCCAGCATTTT	CASRRGLGQPQHF
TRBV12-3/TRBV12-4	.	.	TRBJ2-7	TGTGCCAGCAGTCCAACCCTCTTCACTCCCGCCGAGCAGTACTTC	CASSPTLFTPAEQYF
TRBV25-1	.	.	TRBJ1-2	TGTGCCAGCAGTGAACGGGAGGAACGGGTAGGCTACACCTTC	CASSEREERVGYTF
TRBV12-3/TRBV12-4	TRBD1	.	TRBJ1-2	TGTGCCAGCAGCCGTCTGCTCCAGGGGGCAGGTAACTATGGCTACACCTTC	CASSRLLQGAGNYGYTF
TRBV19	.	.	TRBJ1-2	TGTGCCAGTAGTACCCACTCCGGGACAAACTATGGCTACACCTTC	CASSTHSGTNYGYTF
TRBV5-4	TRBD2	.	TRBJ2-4	TGTGCCAGCAGCTTGGTTTCTAGCGGAAAAAACATTCAGTACTTC	CASSLVSSGKNIQYF
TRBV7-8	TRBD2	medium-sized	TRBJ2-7	TGTGCCAGCAGCTTGGGACTAGCGGGAGCCGAGCAGTACTTC	CASSLGLAGAEQYF
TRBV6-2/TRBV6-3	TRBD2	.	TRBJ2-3	TGTGCCAGCAACCTAGCGGGAAGCACAGATACGCAGTATTTT	CASNLAGSTDTQYF
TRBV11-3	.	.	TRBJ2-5	TGTGCCAGCACCATTTATGGGGCGGGGGAGACCCAGTACTTC	CASTIYGAGETQYF
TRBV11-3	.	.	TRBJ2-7	TGTGCCAGCAGCTCCGGCTTGGGCCGGCCCTACGAGCAGTACTTC	CASSSGLGRPYEQYF
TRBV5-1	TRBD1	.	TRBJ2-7	TGCGCCAGCAGCGCCACCGGGACAGGGGGCTACGAGCAGTACTTC	CASSATGTGGYEQYF
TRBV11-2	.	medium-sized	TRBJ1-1	TGTGCCAGCAGCTTGGGGAGGGATAGGACTGAAGCTTTCTTT	CASSLGRDRTEAFF
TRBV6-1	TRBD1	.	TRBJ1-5	TGTGCCAGCAGGTATCGACAGGGGTGGAATCAGCCCCAGCATTTT	CASRYRQGWNQPQHF
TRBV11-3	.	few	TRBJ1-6	TGTGCCAGCAGCCCCCGCGGTAGTGTACGGTCACCCCTCCACTTT	CASSPRGSVRSPLHF
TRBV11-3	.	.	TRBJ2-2	TGTGCCAGCAGCCTTAGCGGGACAGGCTTTCCCGGGGAGCTGTTTTTT	CASSLSGTGFPGELFF
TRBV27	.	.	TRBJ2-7	TGTGCCAGTTGGTCGGGCGGGCCCGCTTACGAGCAGTACTTC	CASWSGGPAYEQYF
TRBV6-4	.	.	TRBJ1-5	TGTGCCAGCAGCCCCAGAGGGGGTCAGCCCCAGCATTTT	CASSPRGGQPQHF
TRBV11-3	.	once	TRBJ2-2	TGTGCCAGCAGCTTATCGAAACAGATATACACCGGGGAGCTGTTTTTT	CASSLSKQIYTGELFF
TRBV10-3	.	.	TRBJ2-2	TGTGCCATCGGCGGAGGGGCCTCATTAAACACCGGGGAGCTGTTTTTT	CAIGGGASLNTGELFF
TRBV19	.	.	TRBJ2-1	TGTGCCAGTAGTATAGCTGGGGTCAGCTACAATGAGCAGTTCTTC	CASSIAGVSYNEQFF
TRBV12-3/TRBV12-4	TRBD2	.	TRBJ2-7	TGTGCCAGCAGCCAGGGACTAGCGGACTCCTACGAGCAGTACTTC	CASSQGLADSYEQYF
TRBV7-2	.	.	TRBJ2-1	TGTGCCAGCAGCTTAGTGGCGGGACCATCCAATGAGCAGTTCTTC	CASSLVAGPSNEQFF
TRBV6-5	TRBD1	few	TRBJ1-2	TGTGCCAGCAGTTGGAGAGGTGGGACAGGGGGCTACACCTTC	CASSWRGGTGGYTF
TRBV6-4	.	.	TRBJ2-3	TGTGCCAGCAGTCACACAGGCACAGATACGCAGTATTTT	CASSHTGTDTQYF
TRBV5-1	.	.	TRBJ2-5	TGCGCCAGCAGCTTGGATGGGACCGGTAAGACCCAGTACTTC	CASSLDGTGKTQYF
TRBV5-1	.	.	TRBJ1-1	TGCGCCAGCAGCTTGGCCGAGGGACAAACTGAAGCTTTCTTT	CASSLAEGQTEAFF
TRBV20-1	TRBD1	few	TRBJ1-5	TGCAGTGCTAGGTCACAGGGGACGGGCAATCAGCCCCAGCATTTT	CSARSQGTGNQPQHF